This T cell receptor beta chain was recorded in a study of T cell repertoires in cytomegalovirus infection. As for the study in general: CMV epitopes in the study were HLA-C-restricted (recently identified) and HLA-B-restricted (well studied).

This clonotype has only a few counts. No antigen is known for it. TCRdb redid the calling of the reads with MiXCR, one entry per CDR3 protein. The sample includes around 540,000 distinct CDR3 sequences, 25% to 35% of them seen just once. This receptor was obtained from a human donor in good health (CMV status not recorded). Some clones in this sample may be carry-over from other donors' samples. Sequenced material: cultured PBMCs, taken from culture after CMV antigen stimulation.

Here the CDR3 reads CASSGLLTTYEQYF. CDR3 in DNA: TGTGCCAGCAGTGGACTCCTAACCACCTACGAGCAGTACTTC. The rearrangement links TRBV12-3 or TRBV12-4 to TRBJ2-7; the D gene is possibly TRBD2 (5 bases). This CDR3 has 14 amino acids. Trimming took 5 bases from V and 2 from J, leaving 13 bases between them.